This TCR beta chain emerged from a study of cytomegalovirus exposure and HLA in healthy donors. Sequencing was performed with immunoSEQ multiplex PCR; in TCRdb, only in-frame clones are kept and a portion is missing. The data show hundreds of thousands of clones, with approximately 83% seen just once and around 1.2% held by the top ten. Trimming pared 5 bases from V and 2 bases from J, leaving 14 bases between. CDR1 and CDR2 (germline): SGDLS, YYNGEE. The length of the CDR3 is 15 residues. The gene calls are TRBV9 and TRBJ1-3, with D perhaps matching TRBD1 (6 bases). The source is a woman aged 25 to 39 in good health and CMV-seropositive. Sequenced: PBMCs. CDR3 sequence: CASSTTGSPGNTIYF. CDR3 nucleotides: TGTGCCAGCAGTACGACAGGCTCCCCTGGAAACACCATATATTTT.